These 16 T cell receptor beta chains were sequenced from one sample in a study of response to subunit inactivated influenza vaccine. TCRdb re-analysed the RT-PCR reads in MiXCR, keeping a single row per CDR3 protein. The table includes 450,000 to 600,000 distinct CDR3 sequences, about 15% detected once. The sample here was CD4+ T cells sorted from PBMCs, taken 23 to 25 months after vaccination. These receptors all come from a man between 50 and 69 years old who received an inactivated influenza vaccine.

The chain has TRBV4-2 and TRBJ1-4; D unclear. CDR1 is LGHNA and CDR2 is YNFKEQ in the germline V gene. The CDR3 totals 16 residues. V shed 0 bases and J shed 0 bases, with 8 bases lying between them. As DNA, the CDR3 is TGTGCCAGCAGCCAAGAGTCCCGGTCAACTAATGAAAAACTGTTTTTT. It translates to CASSQESRSTNEKLFF.

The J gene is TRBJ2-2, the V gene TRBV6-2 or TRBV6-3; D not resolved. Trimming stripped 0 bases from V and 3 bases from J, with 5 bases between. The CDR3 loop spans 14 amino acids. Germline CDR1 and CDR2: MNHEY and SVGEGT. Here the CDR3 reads CASSYSVHTGELFF. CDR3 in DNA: TGTGCCAGCAGTTACTCGGTGCACACCGGGGAGCTGTTTTTT.

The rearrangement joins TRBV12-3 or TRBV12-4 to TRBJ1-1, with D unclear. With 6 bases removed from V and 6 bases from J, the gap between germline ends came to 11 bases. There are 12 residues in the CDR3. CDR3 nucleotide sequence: TGTGCCAGCAGCTCCTGGGAGGCTGAAGCTTTCTTT. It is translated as CASSSWEAEAFF.

This CDR3 reads CASSLAAPGELFF. The CDR3 DNA reads TGTGCCAGCAGCCTCGCCGCACCCGGGGAGCTGTTTTTT. V usage is TRBV14 and J usage is TRBJ2-2; D is unresolved. This CDR3 comprises 13 residues. Deletions cut 4 bases from V and 6 bases from J, with 9 bases between. The V gene's germline CDR1 is SGHDN and CDR2 FVKESK.

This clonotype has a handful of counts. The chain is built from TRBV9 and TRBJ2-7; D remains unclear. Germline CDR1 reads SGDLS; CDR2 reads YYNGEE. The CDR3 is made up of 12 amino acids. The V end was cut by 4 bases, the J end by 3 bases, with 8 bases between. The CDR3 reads CASSTDLYEQYF. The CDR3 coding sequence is TGTGCCAGCAGCACGGACCTCTACGAGCAGTACTTC.

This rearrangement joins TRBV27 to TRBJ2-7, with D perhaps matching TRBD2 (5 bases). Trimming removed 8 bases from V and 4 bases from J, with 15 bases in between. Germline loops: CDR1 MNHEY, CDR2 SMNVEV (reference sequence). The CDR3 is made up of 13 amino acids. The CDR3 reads CASRKGRNYEQYF. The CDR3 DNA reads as TGTGCCAGCCGTAAAGGGAGAAATTACGAGCAGTACTTC.

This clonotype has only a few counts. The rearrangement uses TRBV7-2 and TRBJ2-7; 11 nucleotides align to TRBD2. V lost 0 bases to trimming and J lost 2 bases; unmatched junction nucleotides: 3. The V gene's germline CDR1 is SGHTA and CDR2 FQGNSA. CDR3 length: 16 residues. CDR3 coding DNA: TGTGCCAGCAGCTTAGCACTAGCGGGGGCCGCCTACGAGCAGTACTTC. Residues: CASSLALAGAAYEQYF.

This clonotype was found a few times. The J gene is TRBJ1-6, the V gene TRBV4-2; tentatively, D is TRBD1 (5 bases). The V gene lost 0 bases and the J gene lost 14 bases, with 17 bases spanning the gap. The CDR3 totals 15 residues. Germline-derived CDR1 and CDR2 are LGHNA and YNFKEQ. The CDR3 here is CASSQDRGVEASLHF. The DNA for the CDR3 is TGTGCCAGCAGCCAAGATCGGGGGGTTGAAGCCTCCCTCCACTTT.

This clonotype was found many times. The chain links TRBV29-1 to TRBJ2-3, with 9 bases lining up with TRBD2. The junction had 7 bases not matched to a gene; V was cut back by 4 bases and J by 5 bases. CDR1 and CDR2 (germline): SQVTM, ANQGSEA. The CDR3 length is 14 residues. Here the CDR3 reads CSVVGGRGVDTQYF. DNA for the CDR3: TGCAGCGTTGTAGGCGGGAGGGGTGTAGATACGCAGTATTTT.

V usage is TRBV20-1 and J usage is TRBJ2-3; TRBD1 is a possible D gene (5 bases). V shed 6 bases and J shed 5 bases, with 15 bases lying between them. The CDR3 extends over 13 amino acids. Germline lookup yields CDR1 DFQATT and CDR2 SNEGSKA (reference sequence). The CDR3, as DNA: TGCAGTGCCCCGCTGGCAGGGCGAGATACGCAGTATTTT. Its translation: CSAPLAGRDTQYF.

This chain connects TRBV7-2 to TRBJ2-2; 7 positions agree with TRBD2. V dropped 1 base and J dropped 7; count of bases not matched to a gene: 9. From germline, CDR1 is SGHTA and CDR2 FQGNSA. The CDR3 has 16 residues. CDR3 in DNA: TGTGCCAGCAGCTTAGGGCTAGCGGTCTTAAGCGGGGAGCTGTTTTTT. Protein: CASSLGLAVLSGELFF.

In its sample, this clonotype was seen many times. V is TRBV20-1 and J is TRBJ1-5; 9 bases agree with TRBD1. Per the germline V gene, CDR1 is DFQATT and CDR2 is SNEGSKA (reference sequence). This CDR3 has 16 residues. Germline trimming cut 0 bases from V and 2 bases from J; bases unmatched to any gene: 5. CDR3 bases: TGCAGTGCTAGAGATGGGACAGGGAGTCGCAATCAGCCCCAGCATTTT. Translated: CSARDGTGSRNQPQHF.

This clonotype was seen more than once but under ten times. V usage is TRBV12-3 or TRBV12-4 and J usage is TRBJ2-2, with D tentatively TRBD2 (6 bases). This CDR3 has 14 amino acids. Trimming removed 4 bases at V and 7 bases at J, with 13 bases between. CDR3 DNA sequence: TGTGCCAGCAGTTGGGGGGATATCGGCGGGGAGCTGTTTTTT. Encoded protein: CASSWGDIGGELFF.

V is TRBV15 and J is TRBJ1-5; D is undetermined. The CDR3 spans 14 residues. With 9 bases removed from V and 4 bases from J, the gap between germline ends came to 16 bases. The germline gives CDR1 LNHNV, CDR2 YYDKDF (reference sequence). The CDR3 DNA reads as TGTGCCACAGGGCAGGAAGGACCGAATCAGCCCCAGCATTTT. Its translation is CATGQEGPNQPQHF.

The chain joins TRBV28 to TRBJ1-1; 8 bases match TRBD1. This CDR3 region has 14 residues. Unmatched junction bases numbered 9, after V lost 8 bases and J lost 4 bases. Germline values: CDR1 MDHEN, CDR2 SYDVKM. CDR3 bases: TGTGCCAGCCGACCAGGGGGCGGGGGCACTGAAGCTTTCTTT. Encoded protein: CASRPGGGGTEAFF.

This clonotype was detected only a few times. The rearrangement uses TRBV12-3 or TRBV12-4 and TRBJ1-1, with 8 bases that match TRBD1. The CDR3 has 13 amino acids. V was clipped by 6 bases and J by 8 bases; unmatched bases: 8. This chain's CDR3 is CASSYDRGSEAFF. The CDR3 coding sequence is TGTGCCAGCAGCTATGACAGGGGATCCGAAGCTTTCTTT.